These T cell receptor beta chains were read from a single sample in a study of OX40 agonist ivuxolimab in advanced cancers. TCRdb's copy holds only in-frame clones and misses some; the assay was immunoSEQ multiplex PCR. The sample lists about 98,000 clones, approximately 93% seen once, with around 0.3% in the top ten. The sequencing here drew on CD4+ or CD8+ T cells sorted from blood, taken in a trial of the OX40 agonist ivuxolimab. The source is an adult with an advanced solid tumor such as melanoma, head and neck, liver or kidney cancer. CDR3s include the opening cysteine and the closing phenylalanine or tryptophan. A D gene is named only where the DNA matches it firmly. Where a row states a size, it is once, few, many or the class of an expanded clone; other rows omit it.

TRBV7-3	TRBJ2-1	NA	NA	CASSRAGGATEQFF
TRBV19	TRBJ2-1	NA	TRBD1	CASSHRGRDNEQFF
TRBV27	TRBJ1-2	NA	TRBD1	CASRINRDSGWNYGYTF
TRBV2	TRBJ2-5	NA	NA	CASSVQGIETQYF
TRBV27	TRBJ1-1	NA	NA	CASSPSGAGTEAFF
TRBV30	TRBJ1-3	NA	NA	CAWSLRGPGNTIYF
TRBV2	TRBJ1-5	NA	NA	CASSETVRDQPQHF
TRBV12-5	TRBJ2-2	NA	NA	CASGLDTGELFF
TRBV30	TRBJ1-2	NA	NA	CAWSVDGGVKGYGYTF
TRBV5-1	TRBJ2-2	NA	NA	CASSLPPGRNTGELFF
TRBV28	TRBJ2-1	NA	NA	CASSLVGSYNEQFF
TRBV5-1	TRBJ1-1	NA	NA	CASGGLTMNTEAFF
TRBV5-1	TRBJ1-2	NA	TRBD1	CASSLVGQGAPSYGYTF
TRBV5-8	TRBJ2-5	NA	NA	CASSLGEAGGQETQYF
TRBV10-3	TRBJ1-2	NA	NA	CAIRGDGDYGYTF
TRBV30	TRBJ2-7	NA	NA	CAWIRVIPYEQYF
TRBV28	TRBJ1-4	NA	NA	CASSLYPGLREKLFF
TRBV7-9	TRBJ1-2	NA	NA	CASSSPEDLSYGYTF
TRBV14	TRBJ1-6	NA	TRBD1	CASSQGGPGQGASPLHF
TRBV5-4	TRBJ1-2	NA	NA	CASLLWGAYGYTF
TRBV29-1	TRBJ2-7	once	TRBD1	CSVNRQGGYEQYF
TRBV4-2	TRBJ2-2	NA	NA	CASSQGGDTGELFF
TRBV30	TRBJ1-5	NA	TRBD1	CAWSLGTGGGYQPQHF
TRBV18	TRBJ2-3	NA	NA	CASSRSTDTQYF
TRBV30	TRBJ1-5	NA	NA	CAWSTGTGNQPQHF
TRBV28	TRBJ1-2	NA	NA	CASKQGGYGYTF
TRBV9	TRBJ2-1	NA	NA	CASSVVSIAESYNEQFF
TRBV30	TRBJ1-5	NA	TRBD1	CAWSGGTDSNQPQHF
TRBV18	TRBJ2-5	NA	TRBD2	CASSPSGGQETQYF
TRBV6-6	TRBJ1-5	NA	NA	CASSSRFGQPQHF
TRBV29-1	TRBJ1-4	NA	NA	CSVGARGLEKLFF
TRBV19	TRBJ1-1	NA	NA	CASSTRGGTEAFF
TRBV15	TRBJ2-5	NA	NA	CATSTQPRSETQYF
TRBV12-2	TRBJ2-1	NA	NA	CASRRTCRVGYNEQFF
TRBV7-9	TRBJ1-2	few	NA	CASSSLDRRTVGYTF